This T cell receptor beta chain was documented in a study of technical replicates of blood from a handful of donors (dated by TCRdb to about 2017). CDR1 and CDR2 were assigned from the germline V gene as MNHNS and SASEGT. Here V drops 7 bases and J drops 8 bases, and the junction holds 4 bases not matched to any gene. The cysteine opens and the phenylalanine closes a CDR3 of 12 amino acids. Just the 36-base CDR3 DNA is kept, in frame starting at base 1. As concerns this clone: The antigen this receptor binds is unknown. Base qualities are not provided; no much larger clone lies one nucleotide away.

Library generation was performed with the immunoSEQ multiplex PCR assay. TCRdb stores this immuneACCESS table with in-frame sequences only. Part of the clones is absent; in the studies checked, under half of the shortfall reflects unresolved V genes, and no reason is known for the rest. The sample table contains around 83,000 clones; only one count was recorded for approximately 93% of them. Of the sample, around 0.25% is held by the ten largest clones. This sequence originates from a human donor in good health. The sequence is built from TRBV6-1 and TRBJ2-4; TRBD1 lines up with 8 middle nucleotides. Material for sequencing was T cells isolated from PBMCs. In nucleotides, the sequence is TGTGCCAGCACGGGACAGGTTGACATTCAGTACTTC. The translation is CASTGQVDIQYF.